The rows below give T cell receptor beta chains drawn from one sample of a study of vaccination effects on CD4 cells after COVID-19. These receptors have no identified antigens. Clones were read by immunoSEQ multiplex PCR, and TCRdb kept only the in-frame ones, dropping some. The table includes under 40,000 clones, just under 85% detected once. Source: CD4+ T cells from PBMCs cultured with HCoV-NL63 spike peptides, taken after COVID-19 vaccination. The receptors were gathered from a human donor who received a COVID-19 vaccine. Some clones in this sample may be carry-over from other donors' samples. The conserved cysteine and the conserved F or W are not part of the CDR3 here. The D gene is left open where the match is weak. Clone size is stated in some rows and not others, as once, few, many or a class when expanded.

V gene: TRBV6-6; clone size: .; D gene: .; J gene: TRBJ2-2; CDR3 protein: ATSLWGFGNTGELF
V gene: TRBV12-5; clone size: few; D gene: .; J gene: TRBJ1-2; CDR3 protein: ASGAPGPLYGYT
V gene: TRBV7-3; clone size: .; D gene: TRBD1; J gene: TRBJ2-2; CDR3 protein: ASSTGTANTGELF
V gene: TRBV5-8; clone size: .; D gene: .; J gene: TRBJ1-5; CDR3 protein: ASSPYNQPQH
V gene: TRBV10-3; clone size: .; D gene: .; J gene: TRBJ1-5; CDR3 protein: AISDWGIDSNQPQH
V gene: TRBV6-4; clone size: .; D gene: .; J gene: TRBJ2-2; CDR3 protein: ASSDYRPGQPGELF
V gene: TRBV27; clone size: few; D gene: .; J gene: TRBJ1-6; CDR3 protein: ASSLYLRGGVNSPLH
V gene: TRBV7-2; clone size: .; D gene: .; J gene: TRBJ2-1; CDR3 protein: ASTPGREQF
V gene: TRBV7-2; clone size: .; D gene: TRBD1; J gene: TRBJ1-1; CDR3 protein: ASSPPGQGANTEAF
V gene: TRBV14; clone size: once; D gene: .; J gene: TRBJ2-2; CDR3 protein: ASSHSGTGELF
V gene: TRBV19; clone size: .; D gene: .; J gene: TRBJ2-3; CDR3 protein: ASRLQVADTQY
V gene: TRBV19; clone size: .; D gene: TRBD1; J gene: TRBJ1-4; CDR3 protein: ASSIGQGVGEKLF
V gene: TRBV5-4; clone size: .; D gene: TRBD1; J gene: TRBJ2-3; CDR3 protein: ASSLDRGNTDTQY
V gene: TRBV4-3; clone size: .; D gene: TRBD1; J gene: TRBJ1-4; CDR3 protein: ASSQEGQGLATNEKLF
V gene: TRBV18; clone size: .; D gene: .; J gene: TRBJ2-5; CDR3 protein: ASSPGLQETQY
V gene: TRBV27; clone size: .; D gene: TRBD1; J gene: TRBJ1-2; CDR3 protein: ASTRGHNYGYT
V gene: TRBV6-1; clone size: .; D gene: TRBD1; J gene: TRBJ1-2; CDR3 protein: ASSELGTGAYYGYT
V gene: TRBV9; clone size: .; D gene: .; J gene: TRBJ1-5; CDR3 protein: ASSVSDRIGPQH
V gene: TRBV5-1; clone size: .; D gene: TRBD1; J gene: TRBJ1-2; CDR3 protein: ASSPDRPGDYGYT
V gene: TRBV7-2; clone size: .; D gene: .; J gene: TRBJ2-2; CDR3 protein: ASSLVGVANTGELF
V gene: TRBV6-5; clone size: .; D gene: .; J gene: TRBJ1-2; CDR3 protein: ASSYSGVGGYT